A selection of T cell receptor beta chains follows, all from one sample in a study of PD-L1 blockade in urothelial cancer. Assay: immunoSEQ multiplex PCR; the TCRdb copy retains only in-frame clones and omits some. The table lists about 48,000 clones, 65% to 85% of them singletons, with 8.8% in the top ten. Sample: PBMCs, taken around atezolizumab (anti-PD-L1) treatment. The source is a man in his 70s with urothelial cancer. The CDR3 runs from the conserved cysteine through the conserved F or W. A D gene is named only where the DNA matches it firmly. Clone size is given for some rows only: seen once, a few or many times, or a class if the clone is expanded.

size,D,V,J,DNA,CDR3
-,TRBD2,TRBV10-3,TRBJ2-2,TGTGCCATCAGTGAGTCACGGGAGGGCCGAAACGGGGAGCTGTTTTTT,CAISESREGRNGELFF
once,-,TRBV19,TRBJ2-3,TGTGCCAGTAGTATAGGAGGGGGATTCGGCACAGATACGCAGTATTTT,CASSIGGGFGTDTQYF
-,-,TRBV11-2,TRBJ2-3,TGTGCCAGCAGCTGGGGGGGCGGTAGGGATACGCAGTATTTT,CASSWGGGRDTQYF
-,-,TRBV18,TRBJ1-5,TGTGCCAGCTCACCACCGGGACTCCCAGACAATCAGCCCCAGCATTTT,CASSPPGLPDNQPQHF
-,-,TRBV4-1,TRBJ2-1,TGCGCCAGCAGCCAATTGGGACTTAGCTCCTACAATGAGCAGTTCTTC,CASSQLGLSSYNEQFF
-,-,TRBV27,TRBJ2-7,TGTGCCAGCAGTTCCCTGCTTGTTTCGAGGGACGAGCAGTACTTC,CASSSLLVSRDEQYF
-,TRBD2,TRBV28,TRBJ2-5,TGTGCCATATATACGGGGGGGCAAGAGACCCAGTACTTC,CAIYTGGQETQYF
-,TRBD1,TRBV27,TRBJ1-4,TGTGCCAGCGGACAGGGGGCTAGGGCTAATGAAAAACTGTTTTTT,CASGQGARANEKLFF
once,TRBD2,TRBV25-1,TRBJ2-1,TGTGCCGCATCTAGCGGGAGTATGAATGAGCAGTTCTTC,CAASSGSMNEQFF
once,TRBD1,TRBV6-5,TRBJ1-5,TGTGCCAGCAGTTACCAAGGGGGCCGACAGCCCCAGCATTTT,CASSYQGGRQPQHF
-,-,TRBV6-1,TRBJ2-2,TGTGCCAGCAGTGGGTATCCGGGCACCGGGGAGCTGTTTTTT,CASSGYPGTGELFF
-,-,TRBV28,TRBJ1-3,TGTGCCAGCAGTTTTCCCCGGGACAACTCTGGAAACACCATATATTTT,CASSFPRDNSGNTIYF
-,-,TRBV18,TRBJ1-5,TGTGCCAGCTCACCGGGGACGGCAGGGGTAAATCAGCCCCAGCATTTT,CASSPGTAGVNQPQHF
-,-,TRBV10-3,TRBJ2-7,TGTGCCATCAAAGAAGACAATTCCTACGAGCAGTACTTC,CAIKEDNSYEQYF
-,TRBD2,TRBV5-1,TRBJ2-3,TGCGCCAGCAGCTTTGGGGCGGGAGGGTACACAGATACGCAGTATTTT,CASSFGAGGYTDTQYF
-,-,TRBV5-8,TRBJ1-1,TGTGCCAGCAGCTACCACTCGGCGGTTGAAGCTTTCTTT,CASSYHSAVEAFF
-,-,TRBV2,TRBJ2-7,TGTGCCAGCAGCCCTAGGCCCCAACCCCCCTTCTTC,CASSPRPQPPFF
-,-,TRBV27,TRBJ2-5,TGTGCCAGCAGTTCCAGGGGGGCAGCAGACCAAGAGACCCAGTACTTC,CASSSRGAADQETQYF
-,-,TRBV6-1,TRBJ1-2,TGTGCCAGCAGTCCGGACACCTCTGGGAACTATGGCTACACCTTC,CASSPDTSGNYGYTF
-,TRBD2,TRBV4-1,TRBJ2-7,TGCGCCAGCAGCCAAGGAGGTTTCGCGGGAGTGTTCTCCTACGAGCAGTACTTC,CASSQGGFAGVFSYEQYF